Each of the 9 T cell receptor beta chains below was sequenced from the same sample in a study of monozygotic twins with inflammatory bowel disease. Each CDR3 protein gets one entry in TCRdb, which reprocessed the 5' RACE reads and gives no DNA. This specimen shows fewer than 450,000 distinct CDR3 sequences; the ten leading clones hold 2% to 3%. The sample taken for sequencing was blood. The receptor set was obtained from a human donor with ulcerative colitis or Crohn's disease, or a healthy co-twin of an affected twin (not recorded which).

The V call is TRBV15, the J call TRBJ2-4; no DNA is available, so the TRBD1 call from TCRdb remains unchecked. This CDR3 comprises 15 residues. Looked up from germline, CDR1 is LNHNV and CDR2 is YYDKDF (reference sequence). The CDR3 sequence: CATSRPRDRVNIQYF.

This chain links TRBV7-2 with TRBJ2-5; TCRdb's D call of TRBD1 is untestable without DNA. This CDR3 comprises 13 residues. CDR1 SGHTA and CDR2 FQGNSA come from the germline V gene. CDR3 protein: CASSVREGETQYF. Filled out from reference TRBV7-2 and TRBJ2-5, the complete variable domain reads GAGVSQSPSNKVTEKGKDVELRCDPISGHTALYWYRQSLGQGLEFLIYFQGNSAPDKSGLPSDRFSAERTGGSVSTLTIQRTQQEDSAVYLCASSVREGETQYFGPGTRLLVL.

The chain recombines TRBV19 with TRBJ1-4. CDR3 size: 13 residues. CDR1 is LNHDA and CDR2 is SQIVND in the germline V gene (reference sequence). CDR3 protein: CASSMLVNEKLFF.

The chain has TRBV7-2 and TRBJ2-7; TCRdb calls TRBD1, which cannot be checked without DNA. The germline gives CDR1 SGHTA, CDR2 FQGNSA. This CDR3 is 16 amino acids long. The CDR3 spells CASSLLKDRAIYEQYF.

The chain uses TRBV4-3 and TRBJ2-1; TCRdb proposes TRBD2, but this gene call is untestable without DNA. The germline CDR1 and CDR2 sequences are LGHNA and YSLEER. The CDR3 is 16 amino acids. The CDR3 reads CASSQARGGAHNEQFF.

The chain couples TRBV27 to TRBJ2-3. The CDR3 runs 12 residues. The germline V gene encodes CDR1 MNHEY and CDR2 SMNVEV (reference sequence). Here the CDR3 reads CASSFDTDTQYF.

The gene calls are TRBV27 and TRBJ2-5; TCRdb's D call, TRBD1, is unchecked because there is no DNA. The CDR3 is 14 amino acids. The V gene's germline CDR1 is MNHEY and CDR2 SMNVEV (reference sequence). This chain's CDR3 is CASSRNRGRETQYF.

This chain links TRBV7-2 with TRBJ2-7; as DNA is missing, the TRBD2 call by TCRdb cannot be tested. CDR3 length: 15 residues. Germline V gene sequence: CDR1 SGHTA, CDR2 FQGNSA. CDR3 sequence: CASSLGVAGAYEQYF.

V usage is TRBV3-1 and J usage is TRBJ2-7. CDR3 length equals 11 residues. The germline V gene has CDR1 LGHDT and CDR2 YNNKEL (reference sequence). The CDR3 is CATSRTYEQYF.